The 3 T cell receptor beta chains reported below all come from one sample, sequenced in a study of shared clonotypes between healthy human individuals. Some clones are missing from TCRdb's copy, which holds only in-frame ones; the method was immunoSEQ multiplex PCR. The sample lists around 2.5 million clones; 93% were seen once. The sample consisted of naive CD4+ T cells from PBMCs. The subset was: CD45RA+ positively selected. These receptors all stem from a man between 18 and 29 years old in good health. Some clones in this sample may be carry-over from other donors' samples.

The chain joins TRBV5-1 to TRBJ2-2; TRBD2 aligns across 7 bases. The CDR3 loop spans 15 amino acids. Trimming removed 4 bases from V and 1 base from J; junction bases left unmatched: 4. Germline V lookup: CDR1 SGHRS, CDR2 YFSETQ. This CDR3 reads CASSPERGNTGELFF. CDR3 in DNA: TGCGCCAGCAGCCCCGAGCGGGGGAACACCGGGGAGCTGTTTTTT.

This clone was seen only once. The rearrangement links TRBV6-1 to TRBJ2-7; 7 nucleotides line up with TRBD1. CDR1 and CDR2 from the germline V gene are MNHNS and SASEGT. V gave up 6 bases and J gave up 5 bases; unmatched junction bases: 10. The CDR3 is 14 residues long. Written as DNA, the CDR3 is TGTGCCAGCAGCGAACCACGGACAGGTGACGAGCAGTACTTC. Its protein is CASSEPRTGDEQYF.

To note about this clone: The sample holds other DNA sequences that translate to the same CDR3. This chain uses TRBV5-4 with TRBJ1-4; no reliable D call. Per the germline V gene, CDR1 is SGHNT and CDR2 is YYREEE (reference sequence). Trimming cost V 3 bases and J 0 bases, with 9 bases left between them. CDR3 size: 15 residues. The CDR3 DNA reads TGTGCCAGCAGCTCCGGCGGGGCAACTAATGAAAAACTGTTTTTT. This gives the protein CASSSGGATNEKLFF.